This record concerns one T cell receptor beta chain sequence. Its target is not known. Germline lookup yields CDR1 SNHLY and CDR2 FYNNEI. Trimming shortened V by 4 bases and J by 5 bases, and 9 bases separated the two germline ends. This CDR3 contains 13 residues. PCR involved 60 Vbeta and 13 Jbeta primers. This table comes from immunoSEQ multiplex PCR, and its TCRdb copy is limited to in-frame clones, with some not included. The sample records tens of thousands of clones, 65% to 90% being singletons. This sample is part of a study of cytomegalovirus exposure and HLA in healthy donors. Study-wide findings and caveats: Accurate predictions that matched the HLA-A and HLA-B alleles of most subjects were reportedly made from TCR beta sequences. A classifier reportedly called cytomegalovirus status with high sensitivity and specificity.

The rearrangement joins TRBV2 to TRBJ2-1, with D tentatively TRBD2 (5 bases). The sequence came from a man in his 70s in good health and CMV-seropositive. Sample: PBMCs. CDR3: CASSGAGNNEQFF. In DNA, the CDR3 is TGTGCCAGCAGTGGGGCCGGGAACAATGAGCAGTTCTTC.